These T cell receptor beta chains were read from a single sample in a study of shared clonotypes between healthy human individuals. Produced via immunoSEQ multiplex PCR; TCRdb's table is partial and in-frame only. The sample carries millions of clones, just under 95% recorded once. Sequenced sample: naive CD8+ T cells sorted from blood. These receptors were collected from a man aged 18 to 35 in good health. Both conserved end residues are part of each CDR3. A D gene is named only where the DNA matches it firmly. For some rows the clone size is stated as once, few or many, or as a class when expanded; others skip it.

TRBJ1-1 TRBV27 . . TGTGCCAGCAGTTTACTTGTCCCCCGAGCGGGCACTGAAGCTTTCTTT CASSLLVPRAGTEAFF
TRBJ2-7 TRBV7-3 . TRBD1 TGTGCCAGCAGCCTGACAGGGGTTGACTACGAGCAGTACTTC CASSLTGVDYEQYF
TRBJ2-7 TRBV19 . TRBD1 TGTGCCAGTAGTACCGGGACAGGGTCTAACGAGCAGTACTTC CASSTGTGSNEQYF
TRBJ2-7 TRBV5-1 . . TGCGCCAGCAGCTTACAGGGACCCTACGAGCAGTACTTC CASSLQGPYEQYF
TRBJ2-7 TRBV11-2 . TRBD2 TGTGCCAGCAGCGTCGGGACTAGCTACGAGCAGTACTTC CASSVGTSYEQYF
TRBJ1-6 TRBV4-2 . TRBD1 TGTGCCAGCAGCCAAGATGGGTCAGGGGGCGTTTCACCCCTCCACTTT CASSQDGSGGVSPLHF
TRBJ1-2 TRBV9 . TRBD1 TGTGCCAGCAGCGTAGATGGGACAGACTATGGCTACACCTTC CASSVDGTDYGYTF
TRBJ2-1 TRBV19 . . TGTGCCAGTAACCAGGCAGGCCCCCTCGGGGGCGAGCAGTTCTTC CASNQAGPLGGEQFF
TRBJ2-7 TRBV5-6 . . TGTGCCAGCAGTGGACACTCCTACGAGCAGTACTTC CASSGHSYEQYF
TRBJ2-3 TRBV27 . TRBD1 TGTGCCAGCAGTTCGACGAACCCAGGGGGCGGCACAGATACGCAGTATTTT CASSSTNPGGGTDTQYF
TRBJ2-1 TRBV4-1 . TRBD2 TGCGCCAGCAGCCAAGCCCCGGGACTAGCCTTCTTC CASSQAPGLAFF
TRBJ2-3 TRBV30 once . TGTGCCTGGACTCCACCGGAGGGATGGGGCACAGATACGCAGTATTTT CAWTPPEGWGTDTQYF
TRBJ2-7 TRBV2 . TRBD1 TGTGCCAGCAAGGGACAGGGGATTCGGTCCGACGAGCAGTACTTC CASKGQGIRSDEQYF
TRBJ2-2 TRBV6-1 . . TGTGCCAGCAGTAAGACGGGGGCCGGGGAGCTGTTTTTT CASSKTGAGELFF
TRBJ2-5 TRBV15 . . TGTGCCACCAGCTCCCGGTTCGACGACCAAGAGACCCAGTACTTC CATSSRFDDQETQYF
TRBJ2-7 TRBV5-4 . . TGTGCCAGCAGCTCGAGCTCCTACGAGCAGTACTTC CASSSSSYEQYF
TRBJ1-5 TRBV27 . . TGTGCCAGCAGTCCCGCCTGGGAGGGCCATCAGCCCCAGCATTTT CASSPAWEGHQPQHF
TRBJ2-7 TRBV29-1 . . TGCAGCGTTGAAAAGGCAGGGAACTACGAGCAGTACTTC CSVEKAGNYEQYF
TRBJ1-1 TRBV7-9 . . TGTGCCAGCAGCTTAGCAGGGGCTTACACTGAAGCTTTCTTT CASSLAGAYTEAFF
TRBJ1-1 TRBV30 . . TGTGCCTGGAGTGTCGATTGGGGCGGACCGGAAGCTTTCTTT CAWSVDWGGPEAFF
TRBJ1-1 TRBV7-9 . . TGTGCCAGCAGTCGATTTAACACTGAAGCTTTCTTT CASSRFNTEAFF